This T cell receptor (beta chain) comes out of a study of cytomegalovirus exposure and HLA in healthy donors. Study-level findings and limits: For most TCR sequences rarity was the rule, although some public TCRs occurred in many donors. Among TCR beta chains, those listed as cytomegalovirus-associated numbered around 180.

Details on this clone: Its antigen is currently unknown.

The germline CDR1 and CDR2 sequences are MNHEY and SVGAGI. CDR3 length: 12 amino acids. Trimming pared 5 bases from V and 8 bases from J, leaving 9 bases between. Assay: immunoSEQ multiplex PCR; the TCRdb copy retains only in-frame clones and omits some. The sample holds 250,000 or so clones; about 90% are singletons and the top ten take more than 10%. The gene calls are TRBV6-5 and TRBJ1-4; D ambiguous. The sequence was collected from a man aged 18-30 years in good health and CMV-seropositive. Material: PBMCs. In nucleotides, the CDR3 is TGTGCCAGCAGTATGGTCGGCGAAAAACTGTTTTTT. It encodes CASSMVGEKLFF.